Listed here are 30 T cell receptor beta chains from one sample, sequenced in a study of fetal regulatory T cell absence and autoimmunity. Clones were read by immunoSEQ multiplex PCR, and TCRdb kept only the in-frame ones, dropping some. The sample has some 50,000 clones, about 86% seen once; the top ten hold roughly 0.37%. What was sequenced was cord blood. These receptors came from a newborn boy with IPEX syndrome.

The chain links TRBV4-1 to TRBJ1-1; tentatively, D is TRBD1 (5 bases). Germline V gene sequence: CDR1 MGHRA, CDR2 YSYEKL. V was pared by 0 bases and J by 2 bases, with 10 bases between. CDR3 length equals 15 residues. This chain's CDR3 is CASSQDEGDNTEAFF. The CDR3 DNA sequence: TGCGCCAGCAGCCAAGACGAAGGGGACAACACTGAAGCTTTCTTT.

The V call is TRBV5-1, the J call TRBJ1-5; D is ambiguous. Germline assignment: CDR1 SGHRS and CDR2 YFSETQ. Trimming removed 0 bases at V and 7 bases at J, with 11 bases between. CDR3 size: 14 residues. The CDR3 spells CASSLAGKGQPQHF. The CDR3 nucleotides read TGCGCCAGCAGCTTGGCCGGGAAGGGACAGCCCCAGCATTTT.

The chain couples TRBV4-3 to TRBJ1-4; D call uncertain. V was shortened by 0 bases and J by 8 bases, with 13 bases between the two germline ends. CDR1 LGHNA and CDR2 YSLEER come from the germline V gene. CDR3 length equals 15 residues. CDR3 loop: CASSQDRGNLEKLFF. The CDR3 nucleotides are TGCGCCAGCAGCCAAGATAGAGGAAATTTAGAAAAACTGTTTTTT.

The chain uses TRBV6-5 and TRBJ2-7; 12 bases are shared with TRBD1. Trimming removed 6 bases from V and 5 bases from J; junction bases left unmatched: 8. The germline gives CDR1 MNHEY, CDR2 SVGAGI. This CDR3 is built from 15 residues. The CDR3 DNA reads TGTGCCAGCAGCCCCCGGGACAGGGGGCTCGACGAGCAGTACTTC. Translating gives CASSPRDRGLDEQYF.

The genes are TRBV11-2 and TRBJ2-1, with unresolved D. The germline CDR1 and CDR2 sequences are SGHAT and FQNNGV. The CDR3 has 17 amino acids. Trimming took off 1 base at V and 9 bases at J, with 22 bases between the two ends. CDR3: CASSLVFGEYLSVEQFF. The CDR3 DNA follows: TGTGCCAGCAGCTTAGTATTTGGGGAATATTTGAGCGTTGAGCAGTTCTTC.

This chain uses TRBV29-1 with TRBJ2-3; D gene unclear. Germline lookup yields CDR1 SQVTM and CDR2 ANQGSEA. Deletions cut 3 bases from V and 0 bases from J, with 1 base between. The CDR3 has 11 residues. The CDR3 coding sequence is TGCAGCGTTGACAGCACAGATACGCAGTATTTT. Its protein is CSVDSTDTQYF.

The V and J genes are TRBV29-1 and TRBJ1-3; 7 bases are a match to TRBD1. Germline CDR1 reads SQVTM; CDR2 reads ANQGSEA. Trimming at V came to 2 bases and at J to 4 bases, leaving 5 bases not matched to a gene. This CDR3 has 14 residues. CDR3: CSVESDRDGNTIYF. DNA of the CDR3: TGCAGCGTTGAATCCGACAGGGACGGAAACACCATATATTTT.

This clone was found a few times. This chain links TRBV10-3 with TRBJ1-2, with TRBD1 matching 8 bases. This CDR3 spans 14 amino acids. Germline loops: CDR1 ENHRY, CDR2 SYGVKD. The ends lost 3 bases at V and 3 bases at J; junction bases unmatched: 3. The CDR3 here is CAISEQGEDYGYTF. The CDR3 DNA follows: TGTGCCATCAGTGAACAGGGGGAAGACTATGGCTACACCTTC.

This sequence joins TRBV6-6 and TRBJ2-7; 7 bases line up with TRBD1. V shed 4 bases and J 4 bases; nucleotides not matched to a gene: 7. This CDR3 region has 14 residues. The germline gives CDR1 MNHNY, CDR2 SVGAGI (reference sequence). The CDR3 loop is CASSFTGDRYEQYF. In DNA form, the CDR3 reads TGTGCCAGCAGTTTCACAGGGGATCGGTACGAGCAGTACTTC.

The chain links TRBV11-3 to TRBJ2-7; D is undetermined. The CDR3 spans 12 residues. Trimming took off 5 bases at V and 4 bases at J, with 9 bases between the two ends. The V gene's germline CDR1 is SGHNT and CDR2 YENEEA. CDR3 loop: CASSMQAYEQYF. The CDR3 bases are TGTGCCAGCAGCATGCAGGCGTACGAGCAGTACTTC. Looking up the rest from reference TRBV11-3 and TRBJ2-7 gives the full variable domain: EAGVVQSPRYKIIEKKQPVAFWCNPISGHNTLYWYLQNLGQGPELLIRYENEEAVDDSQLPKDRFSAERLKGVDSTLKIQPAELGDSAVYLCASSMQAYEQYFGPGTRLTVT.

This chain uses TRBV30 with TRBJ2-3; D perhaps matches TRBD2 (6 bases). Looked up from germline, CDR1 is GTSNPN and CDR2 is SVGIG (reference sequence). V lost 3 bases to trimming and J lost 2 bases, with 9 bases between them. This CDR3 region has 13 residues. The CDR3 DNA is TGTGCCTGGAGGGGACTCTACACAGATACGCAGTATTTT. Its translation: CAWRGLYTDTQYF.

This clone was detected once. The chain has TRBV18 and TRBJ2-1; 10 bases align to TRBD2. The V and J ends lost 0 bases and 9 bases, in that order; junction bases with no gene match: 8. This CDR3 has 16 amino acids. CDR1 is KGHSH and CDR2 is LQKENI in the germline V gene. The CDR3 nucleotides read TGTGCCAGCTCACCACCGGGACTAGCGTGGTCCGCTGAGCAGTTCTTC. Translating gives CASSPPGLAWSAEQFF.

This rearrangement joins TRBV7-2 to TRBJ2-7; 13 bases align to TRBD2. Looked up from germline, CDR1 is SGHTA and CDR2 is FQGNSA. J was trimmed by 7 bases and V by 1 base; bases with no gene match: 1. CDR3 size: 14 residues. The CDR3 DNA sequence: TGTGCCAGCAGCTTAGGGACTAGCGGGAGAGAGCAGTACTTC. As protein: CASSLGTSGREQYF.

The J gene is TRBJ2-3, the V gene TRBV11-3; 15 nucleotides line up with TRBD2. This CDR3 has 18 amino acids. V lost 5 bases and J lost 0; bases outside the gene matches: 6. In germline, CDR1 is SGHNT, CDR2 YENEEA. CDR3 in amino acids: CASSAWTSGGASTDTQYF. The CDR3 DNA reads TGTGCCAGCAGCGCCTGGACTAGCGGGGGGGCTAGCACAGATACGCAGTATTTT.

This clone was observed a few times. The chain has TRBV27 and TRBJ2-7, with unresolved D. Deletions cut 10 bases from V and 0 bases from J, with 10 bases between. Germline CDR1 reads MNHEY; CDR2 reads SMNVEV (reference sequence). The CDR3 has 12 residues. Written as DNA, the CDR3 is TGTGCCACCTATCACAGCTCCTACGAGCAGTACTTC. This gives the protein CATYHSSYEQYF.

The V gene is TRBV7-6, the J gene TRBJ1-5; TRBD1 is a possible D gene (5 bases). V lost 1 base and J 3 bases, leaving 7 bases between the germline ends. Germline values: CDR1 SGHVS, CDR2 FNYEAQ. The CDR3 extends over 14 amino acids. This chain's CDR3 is CASSLGRDNQPQHF. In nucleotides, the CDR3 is TGTGCCAGCAGCTTAGGCAGGGACAATCAGCCCCAGCATTTT.

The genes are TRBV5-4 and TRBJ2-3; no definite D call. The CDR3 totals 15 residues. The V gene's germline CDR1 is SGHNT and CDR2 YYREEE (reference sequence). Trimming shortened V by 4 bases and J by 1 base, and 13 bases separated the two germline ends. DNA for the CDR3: TGTGCCAGCAGCAATCGGATCCACCGCACAGATACGCAGTATTTT. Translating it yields CASSNRIHRTDTQYF.

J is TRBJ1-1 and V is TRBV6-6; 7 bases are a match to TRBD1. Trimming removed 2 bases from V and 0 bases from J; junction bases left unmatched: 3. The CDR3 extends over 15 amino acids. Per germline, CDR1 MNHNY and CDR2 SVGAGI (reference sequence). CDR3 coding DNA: TGTGCCAGCAGTTACCAGGGGGGTATGAACACTGAAGCTTTCTTT. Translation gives CASSYQGGMNTEAFF.

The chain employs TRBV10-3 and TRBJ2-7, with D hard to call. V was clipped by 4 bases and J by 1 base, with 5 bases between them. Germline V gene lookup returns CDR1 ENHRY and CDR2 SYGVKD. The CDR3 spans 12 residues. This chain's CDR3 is CAISGLSYEQYF. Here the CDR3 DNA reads TGTGCCATCAGTGGGTTATCCTACGAGCAGTACTTC.

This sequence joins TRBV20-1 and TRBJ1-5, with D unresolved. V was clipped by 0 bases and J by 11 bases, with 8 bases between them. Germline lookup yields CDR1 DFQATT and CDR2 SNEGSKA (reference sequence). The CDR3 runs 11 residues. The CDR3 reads CSAREGRAQHF. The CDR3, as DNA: TGCAGTGCTAGAGAGGGTAGGGCCCAGCATTTT.

CDR3 protein: CASSQTANAGWRCTGELFF. CDR3 DNA sequence: TGCGCCAGCAGTCAAACGGCAAACGCAGGGTGGAGGTGCACCGGGGAGCTGTTTTTT. The chain is built from TRBV23-1 and TRBJ2-2; the D call may be TRBD1 or TRBD2 (5 bases each). TRBV23-1 falls under the ORF class, with uncertain function. The V gene lost 2 bases and the J gene lost 4 bases, with 23 bases spanning the gap. This CDR3 has 19 residues.

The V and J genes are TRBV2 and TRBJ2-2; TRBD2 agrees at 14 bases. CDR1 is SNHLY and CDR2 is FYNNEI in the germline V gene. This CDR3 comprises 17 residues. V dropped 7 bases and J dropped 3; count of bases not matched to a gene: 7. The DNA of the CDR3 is TGTGCCAGCAAGCCGACTAGCGGGAGGGTGTACACCGGGGAGCTGTTTTTT. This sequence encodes CASKPTSGRVYTGELFF.

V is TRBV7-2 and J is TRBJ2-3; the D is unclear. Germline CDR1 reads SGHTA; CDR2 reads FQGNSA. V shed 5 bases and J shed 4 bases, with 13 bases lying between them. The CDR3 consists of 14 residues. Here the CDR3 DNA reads TGTGCCAGCAGCCTGGACCGTATCTCAGATACGCAGTATTTT. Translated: CASSLDRISDTQYF.

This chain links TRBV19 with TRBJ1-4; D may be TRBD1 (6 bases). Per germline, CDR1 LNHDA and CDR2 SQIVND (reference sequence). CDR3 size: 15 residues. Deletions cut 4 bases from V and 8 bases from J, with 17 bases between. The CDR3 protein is CASSSGRGYREKLFF. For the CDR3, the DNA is TGTGCCAGTAGTAGTGGAAGGGGGTATCGGGAAAAACTGTTTTTT.

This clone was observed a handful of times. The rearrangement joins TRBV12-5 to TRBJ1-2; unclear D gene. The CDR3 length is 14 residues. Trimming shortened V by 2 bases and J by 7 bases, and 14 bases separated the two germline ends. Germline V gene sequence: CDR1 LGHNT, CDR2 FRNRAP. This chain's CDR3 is CASGLPLGPGGYTF. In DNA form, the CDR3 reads TGTGCTAGTGGTTTGCCCCTAGGACCGGGTGGCTACACCTTC.

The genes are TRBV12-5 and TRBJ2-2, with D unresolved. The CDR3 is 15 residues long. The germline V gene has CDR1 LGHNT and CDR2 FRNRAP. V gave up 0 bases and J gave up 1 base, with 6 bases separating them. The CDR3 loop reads CASGLVNRNTGELFF. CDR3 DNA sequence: TGTGCTAGTGGTTTGGTAAACAGGAACACCGGGGAGCTGTTTTTT.

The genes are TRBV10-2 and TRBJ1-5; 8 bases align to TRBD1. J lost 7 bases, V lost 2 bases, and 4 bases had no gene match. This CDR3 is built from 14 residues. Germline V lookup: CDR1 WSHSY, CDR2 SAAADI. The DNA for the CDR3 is TGCGCCAGCAGTGAGCTAGACAGGGGCCAGCCCCAGCATTTT. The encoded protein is CASSELDRGQPQHF.

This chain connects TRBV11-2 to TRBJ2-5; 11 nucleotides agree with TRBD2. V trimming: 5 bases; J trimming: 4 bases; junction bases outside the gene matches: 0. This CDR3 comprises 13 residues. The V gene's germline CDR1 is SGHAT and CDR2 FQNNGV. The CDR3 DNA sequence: TGTGCCAGCAGCACTAGCGGGGGAGAGACCCAGTACTTC. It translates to CASSTSGGETQYF.

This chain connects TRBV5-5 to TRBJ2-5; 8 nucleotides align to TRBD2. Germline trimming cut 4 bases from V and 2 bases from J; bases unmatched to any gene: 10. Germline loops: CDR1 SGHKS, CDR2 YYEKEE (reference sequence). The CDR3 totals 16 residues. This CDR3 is CASSPRIAGSQETQYF. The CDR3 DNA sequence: TGTGCCAGCAGCCCCCGGATAGCGGGGTCGCAAGAGACCCAGTACTTC. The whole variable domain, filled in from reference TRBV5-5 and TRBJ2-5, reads DAGVTQSPTHLIKTRGQQVTLRCSPISGHKSVSWYQQVLGQGPQFIFQYYEKEERGRGNFPDRFSARQFPNYSSELNVNALLLGDSALYLCASSPRIAGSQETQYFGPGTRLLVL.

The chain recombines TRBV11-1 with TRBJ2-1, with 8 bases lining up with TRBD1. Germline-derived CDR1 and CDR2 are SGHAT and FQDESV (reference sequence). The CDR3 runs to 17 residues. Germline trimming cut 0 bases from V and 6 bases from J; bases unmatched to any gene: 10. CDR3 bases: TGTGCCAGCAGCTTAGCCCTATTTGGACAGGGTCTCAATGAGCAGTTCTTC. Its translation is CASSLALFGQGLNEQFF.